These 5 T cell receptor beta chains share one sample of origin, sequenced in a study of blood T cell repertoires in COVID-19. Here immunoSEQ multiplex PCR was the method, and the copy in TCRdb shows in-frame clones only, minus some. The table lists fewer than 200,000 clones, approximately 90% of them singletons, with 20% to 30% in the top ten. The sequenced sample was peripheral blood. All receptors derive from a man in his 60s with acute or convalescent COVID-19.

In this sample, this clone turned up a few times. CDR3 region: CASSFSGGYEQYF. The CDR3 bases are TGTGCCAGCAGCTTTTCGGGGGGCTACGAGCAGTACTTC. The chain uses TRBV11-3 and TRBJ2-7; 7 nucleotides agree with TRBD2. The V and J ends lost 3 bases and 3 bases, in that order; junction bases with no gene match: 2. The germline V gene encodes CDR1 SGHNT and CDR2 YENEEA. The CDR3 has 13 amino acids.

The chain has TRBV10-3 and TRBJ1-6, with 9 bases matching TRBD1. CDR1 and CDR2 from the germline V gene are ENHRY and SYGVKD. The CDR3 is made up of 15 amino acids. Germline trimming cut 4 bases from V and 5 bases from J; bases unmatched to any gene: 3. This chain's CDR3 is CAISAGQGHNSPLHF. The CDR3 DNA follows: TGTGCCATCAGTGCGGGACAGGGACATAATTCACCCCTCCACTTT.

The gene calls are TRBV6-1 and TRBJ1-2; D gene uncertain. Germline V gives CDR1 MNHNS, CDR2 SASEGT. V was clipped by 1 base and J by 5 bases, with 8 bases between them. The CDR3 contains 13 residues. CDR3 in amino acids: CASSEDGRYGYTF. The CDR3 nucleotides read TGTGCCAGCAGTGAAGACGGGAGGTATGGCTACACCTTC.

This clone has just a few counts. The chain carries TRBV18 and TRBJ2-7, with D perhaps TRBD2 (6 bases). CDR3 size: 14 residues. Germline V gives CDR1 KGHSH, CDR2 LQKENI. V shed 5 bases and J shed 5 bases, with 16 bases lying between them. The CDR3 nucleotides are TGTGCCAGCTCAACCCCTGGCGGGAAGGACGAGCAGTACTTC. It translates to CASSTPGGKDEQYF.

The V gene is TRBV7-9, the J gene TRBJ2-7, with TRBD1 identical over 7 bases. Germline CDR1 SEHNR, CDR2 FQNEAQ (reference sequence). This CDR3 is 14 amino acids long. With 8 bases clipped from V and 2 bases from J, the junction kept 9 bases outside the gene matches. CDR3 residues: CASGEVGGTYEQYF. CDR3 DNA: TGTGCCAGCGGCGAGGTAGGGGGCACCTACGAGCAGTACTTC. Using reference TRBV7-9 and TRBJ2-7 for the parts outside the CDR3, the full variable domain is DTGVSQNPRHKITKRGQNVTFRCDPISEHNRLYWYRQTLGQGPEFLTYFQNEAQLEKSRLLSDRFSAERPKGSFSTLEIQRTEQGDSAMYLCASGEVGGTYEQYFGPGTRLTVT.